This T cell receptor beta chain was identified during a study of CD4 T cells in relation to SARS-CoV-2 and coronaviruses. Unexposed donor CD4+ T cells date from about 2011-2018, before the COVID-19 pandemic. Isolation of CD4+ T cells took place after roughly nine days in culture. Unexposed-donor CD4+ T cells were probed with SARS-CoV-2 S/N and four cold-coronavirus spikes, cells permitting. CDR1 and CDR2 (germline): KGHSH, LQKENI. The CDR3 is made up of 13 amino acids. V shed 1 base and J shed 6 bases, with 8 bases lying between them. Notes on this clone: Its antigen is as yet unknown.

Libraries were prepared by immunoSEQ multiplex PCR; TCRdb keeps only in-frame clonotypes and omits some of them. The table has tens of thousands of clones, more than 60% seen once. V is TRBV18 and J is TRBJ2-3; possible D gene TRBD2, 5 bases. The sequenced sample consisted of CD4+ T cells from PBMCs, cultured in vitro. The clonotype was recovered from a human donor in good health. The chain's CDR3 is CASSPLGEDTQYF. CDR3 in DNA: TGTGCCAGCTCACCACTCGGGGAGGATACGCAGTATTTT.